A selection of T cell receptor beta chains follows, all from one sample in a study of response to subunit inactivated influenza vaccine. TCRdb itself ran the RT-PCR reads through MiXCR, one entry per CDR3 protein. The sample yields about 800,000 distinct CDR3 sequences, less than 25% seen once. Sequenced here: PBMCs from blood, sampled more than 4 days after vaccination. The receptors stem from a man aged 50 or older who received an inactivated influenza vaccine. Both conserved end residues are part of each CDR3.

v_gene	j_gene	len	CDR3aa
TRBV11-2	TRBJ2-1	17	CASSLYLAKQSYNEQFF
TRBV12-3/TRBV12-4	TRBJ2-7	14	CASSPGWRSYEQYF
TRBV7-9	TRBJ2-7	15	CASNQVGDRAFEQYF
TRBV5-5	TRBJ2-3	15	CASSPGQGNTDTQYF
TRBV20-1	TRBJ2-5	12	CSARPAQETQYF
TRBV28	TRBJ2-7	17	CASSLLVGTGVEGEQYF
TRBV7-9	TRBJ1-1	14	CASSLEMGNTEAFF
TRBV6-6	TRBJ2-7	12	CASSGVPHEQYF
TRBV28	TRBJ2-3	15	CASSSLSRDTDTQYF
TRBV12-3/TRBV12-4	TRBJ2-2	16	CASSFATGLYTGELFF
TRBV29-1	TRBJ2-5	20	CSVDGVRSYGGSLYQETQYF
TRBV24-1	TRBJ2-3	12	CATSDLVDTQYF
TRBV5-1	TRBJ2-5	11	CASSTEETQYF
TRBV7-2	TRBJ1-1	16	CASSLGGLVAGNEAFF
TRBV18	TRBJ2-1	13	CASSPPVADEQFF
TRBV7-6	TRBJ2-7	17	CASSLLSSGRVSYEQYF
TRBV7-2	TRBJ2-7	13	CASSLLLGDRLYF
TRBV2	TRBJ2-1	16	CASSEMGLHSYNEQFF
TRBV7-2	TRBJ2-5	17	CASSSPPGTGAGETQYF